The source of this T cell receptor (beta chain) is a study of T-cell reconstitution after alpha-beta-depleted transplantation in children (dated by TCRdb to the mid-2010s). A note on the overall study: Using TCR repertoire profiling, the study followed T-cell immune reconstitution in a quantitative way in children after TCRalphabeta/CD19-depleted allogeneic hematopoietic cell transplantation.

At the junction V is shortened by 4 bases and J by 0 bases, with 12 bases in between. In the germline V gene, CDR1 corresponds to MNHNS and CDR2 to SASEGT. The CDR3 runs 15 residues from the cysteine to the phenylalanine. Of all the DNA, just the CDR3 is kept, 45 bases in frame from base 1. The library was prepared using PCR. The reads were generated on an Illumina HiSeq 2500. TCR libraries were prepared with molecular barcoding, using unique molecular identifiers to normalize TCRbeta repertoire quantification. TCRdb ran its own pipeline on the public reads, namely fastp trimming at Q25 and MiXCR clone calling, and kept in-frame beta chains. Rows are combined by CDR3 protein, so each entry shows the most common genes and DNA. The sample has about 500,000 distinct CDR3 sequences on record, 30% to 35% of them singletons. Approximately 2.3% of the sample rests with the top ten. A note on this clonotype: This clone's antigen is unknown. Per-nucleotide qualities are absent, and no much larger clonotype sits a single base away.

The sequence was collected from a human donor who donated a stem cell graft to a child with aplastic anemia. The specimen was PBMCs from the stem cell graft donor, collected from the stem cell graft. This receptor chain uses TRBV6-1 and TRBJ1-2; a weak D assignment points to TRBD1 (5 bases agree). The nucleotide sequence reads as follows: TGTGCCAGCAGTGGGGACTCCACTGCTAACTATGGCTACACCTTC. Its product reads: CASSGDSTANYGYTF.